These 19 T cell receptor beta chains were all obtained from the same sample, sequenced in a study of beta chain features in type 1 diabetes (dated 2018 in TCRdb). What the work shows at the level of the full study, not this receptor alone: Type 1 diabetes patients showed a moderate but significant shortening of TCRB CDR3 length in all four CD4+ subsets.

Library preparation used the immunoSEQ multiplex PCR assay. The entire amount of isolated RNA was reverse transcribed using the High Capacity cDNA Reverse Transcription Kit, so the sequenced TCRB transcripts were expressed ones. Not all clones reach the TCRdb copy of this immuneACCESS table, which keeps in-frame sequences only. Checked studies attribute under half of the gap to unresolved V genes and leave the rest unexplained. Here the sample has roughly 340,000 clones; 10% to 15% occur a single time. The ten most abundant clones make up 0.0095% to 0.012% of the sample. Which antigens these TCRs recognize remains unknown. Sequencing input: naive CD4+ T cells from blood. Taken with the paper, the label for cell subset or site translates to: true naive CD4+ T cells. These receptors were obtained from a woman aged 18-35 years with type 1 diabetes.

V is TRBV5-4 and J is TRBJ2-2; 10 nucleotides agree with TRBD2. This CDR3 region has 16 residues. The V gene end was trimmed by 1 base and the J gene end by 6 bases; junction bases not matched to a gene: 6. Germline assignment: CDR1 SGHNT and CDR2 YYREEE (reference sequence). The CDR3 coding sequence is TGTGCCAGCAGCTTGTCCCCTAGCGGGAGCGCCGGGGAGCTGTTTTTT. Protein product: CASSLSPSGSAGELFF.

This clone was observed a handful of times. J is TRBJ2-6 and V is TRBV13; a possible D gene is TRBD1 (6 bases). Germline lookup yields CDR1 PRHDT and CDR2 FYEKMQ (reference sequence). Trimming took off 4 bases at V and 2 bases at J, with 18 bases between the two ends. The CDR3 covers 18 residues. CDR3 amino acids: CASSYTGSRVTGANVLTF. The CDR3, as DNA: TGTGCCAGCAGCTATACAGGGTCCAGGGTGACTGGGGCCAACGTCCTGACTTTC.

The rearrangement joins TRBV13 to TRBJ2-1; 9 positions match TRBD2. The germline V gene encodes CDR1 PRHDT and CDR2 FYEKMQ (reference sequence). This CDR3 region has 19 residues. The trim removed 2 bases at V and 6 bases at J, leaving 17 bases unmatched. CDR3 in DNA: TGTGCCAGCAGCTTATTGCCCACACGCGGGAGGGCCCCCTCCAATGAGCAGTTCTTC. As protein: CASSLLPTRGRAPSNEQFF.

This clone turned up a few times. The J gene is TRBJ2-7, the V gene TRBV5-1, with D possibly TRBD1 on 6 matching bases. V gave up 4 bases and J gave up 5 bases, with 16 bases separating them. The CDR3 covers 14 residues. The germline gives CDR1 SGHRS, CDR2 YFSETQ. Here the CDR3 DNA reads TGCGCCAGCAGCCCCGCCGCAGGGGTGAACGAGCAGTACTTC. Translating gives CASSPAAGVNEQYF.

In its sample, this clone was seen a few times. The chain joins TRBV7-8 to TRBJ1-2; 9 bases are shared with TRBD1. The germline CDR1 and CDR2 sequences are SGHVS and FQNEAQ. V dropped 3 bases and J dropped 8; count of bases not matched to a gene: 4. The CDR3 extends over 13 amino acids. The CDR3 nucleotides read TGTGCCAGCAGCTTTGACAGGGGGAGCGGCTACACCTTC. Translated, it gives CASSFDRGSGYTF.

A remark on this clone: This sample also contains other DNA sequences that code for the same CDR3. V and J are TRBV29-1 and TRBJ2-7; 7 positions match TRBD1. This CDR3 has 13 amino acids. With 3 bases clipped from V and 3 bases from J, the junction kept 5 bases outside the gene matches. Germline V gives CDR1 SQVTM, CDR2 ANQGSEA. CDR3 in DNA: TGCAGCGTTGACGGGGACAGCTTCTACGAGCAGTACTTC. Protein sequence: CSVDGDSFYEQYF.

The chain links TRBV9 to TRBJ2-3, with TRBD2 matching 8 bases. CDR3 length equals 17 residues. V trimming: 0 bases; J trimming: 6 bases; junction bases outside the gene matches: 12. Germline CDR1 SGDLS, CDR2 YYNGEE. In nucleotides, the CDR3 is TGTGCCAGCAGCGTAGGTCGGTTAGCGGGACTGAGGGATACGCAGTATTTT. This gives the protein CASSVGRLAGLRDTQYF.

This chain joins TRBV28 and TRBJ1-5; 10 nucleotides align to TRBD1. Germline V lookup: CDR1 MDHEN, CDR2 SYDVKM. This CDR3 is built from 15 residues. The V and J ends lost 6 bases and 0 bases, in that order; junction bases with no gene match: 2. CDR3 nucleotides: TGTGCCAGCAGGGGGACAGGGGTTAGCAATCAGCCCCAGCATTTT. This sequence encodes CASRGTGVSNQPQHF. Drawing the rest from reference TRBV28 and TRBJ1-5, the complete variable domain is DVKVTQSSRYLVKRTGEKVFLECVQDMDHENMFWYRQDPGLGLRLIYFSYDVKMKEKGDIPEGYSVSREKKERFSLILESASTNQTSMYLCASRGTGVSNQPQHFGDGTRLSIL.

This clone was observed a handful of times. The chain links TRBV6-4 to TRBJ2-3; the D gene is possibly TRBD2 (7 bases). The CDR3 spans 15 residues. V dropped 3 bases and J dropped 2 bases, with 12 bases sitting between them. Germline loops: CDR1 MRHNA, CDR2 SNTAGT. CDR3 amino acids: CASSEGGGHTDTQYF. CDR3 in DNA: TGTGCCAGCAGTGAGGGCGGGGGACACACAGATACGCAGTATTTT.

V usage is TRBV27 and J usage is TRBJ2-6, with 10 bases identical to TRBD1. V was pared by 4 bases and J by 2 bases, with 2 bases of the junction left unmatched. Per the germline V gene, CDR1 is MNHEY and CDR2 is SMNVEV (reference sequence). This CDR3 contains 16 residues. CDR3 protein: CASSWTGGAGANVLTF. CDR3 coding DNA: TGTGCCAGCAGTTGGACAGGGGGGGCTGGGGCCAACGTCCTGACTTTC.

The V and J genes are TRBV7-2 and TRBJ2-2, with a weak D call TRBD1 (6 bases). Deletions cut 7 bases from V and 2 bases from J, with 14 bases between. Germline CDR1 SGHTA, CDR2 FQGNSA. The CDR3 has 15 amino acids. CDR3 bases: TGTGCCAGCAACGAACAGGGAGTTAACACCGGGGAGCTGTTTTTT. Translating it yields CASNEQGVNTGELFF.

The chain is built from TRBV4-2 and TRBJ2-3, with 10 bases fitting TRBD1. The CDR3 is 15 amino acids. Germline CDR1 LGHNA, CDR2 YNFKEQ. V trimming: 6 bases; J trimming: 0 bases; junction bases outside the gene matches: 3. The chain's CDR3 is CASRPGQGSTDTQYF. For the CDR3, the DNA is TGTGCCAGCAGGCCGGGACAGGGGAGCACAGATACGCAGTATTTT.

The chain combines TRBV7-2 with TRBJ2-1; 8 bases agree with TRBD2. The J segment lost 10 bases and the V segment lost 4 bases, leaving 6 bases of the junction unmatched. The CDR3 extends over 13 amino acids. CDR1 is SGHTA, CDR2 FQGNSA, per germline. For the CDR3, the DNA is TGTGCCAGCAGCTCCCGGGGGGGGGCAGAGCAGTTCTTC. Its protein product is CASSSRGGAEQFF.

In DNA, the CDR3 is TGCGCCAGCAGCCAACCAGGGACAGATACGCAGTATTTT. This encodes CASSQPGTDTQYF. This chain links TRBV4-3 with TRBJ2-3; a weak D match, TRBD1 (5 bases). Germline V gene lookup returns CDR1 LGHNA and CDR2 YSLEER. This CDR3 has 13 residues. The ends were cut back, 2 bases at V and 3 bases at J, with 6 bases in the middle.

V is TRBV9 and J is TRBJ2-3; 10 bases are shared with TRBD2. With 0 bases clipped from V and 2 bases from J, the junction kept 6 bases outside the gene matches. The CDR3 contains 17 residues. In germline, CDR1 is SGDLS, CDR2 YYNGEE. CDR3 region: CASSVGTSGPLTDTQYF. CDR3 nucleotides: TGTGCCAGCAGCGTAGGGACTAGCGGACCGCTCACAGATACGCAGTATTTT.

This clone has just a few counts. This chain links TRBV15 with TRBJ2-7; 9 bases are a match to TRBD1. V trimming: 0 bases; J trimming: 3 bases; junction bases outside the gene matches: 0. The CDR3 has 14 amino acids. CDR1 LNHNV and CDR2 YYDKDF come from the germline V gene (reference sequence). The CDR3 loop reads CATSREGQGYEQYF. The CDR3 nucleotides read TGTGCCACCAGCAGAGAGGGACAGGGCTACGAGCAGTACTTC. Looking up the rest from reference TRBV15 and TRBJ2-7 gives the full variable domain: DAMVIQNPRYQVTQFGKPVTLSCSQTLNHNVMYWYQQKSSQAPKLLFHYYDKDFNNEADTPDNFQSRRPNTSFCFLDIRSPGLGDTAMYLCATSREGQGYEQYFGPGTRLTVT.

The chain is built from TRBV19 and TRBJ2-7; 10 bases fit TRBD1. This CDR3 region has 13 residues. The germline gives CDR1 LNHDA, CDR2 SQIVND (reference sequence). V lost 8 bases, J lost 1 base, and 2 bases stayed unmatched. The CDR3 DNA follows: TGTGCCAGTCGGACAGGGGGGTCCTACGAGCAGTACTTC. Its protein product is CASRTGGSYEQYF.

The sample holds a few counts of this clone. This sequence joins TRBV4-3 and TRBJ2-7; no clear D gene. The CDR3 consists of 16 residues. Looked up from germline, CDR1 is LGHNA and CDR2 is YSLEER. Between the trimmed V and J ends, which lost 0 bases and 3 bases, there was a span of 15 bases. The CDR3 DNA sequence: TGCGCCAGCAGCCAAGATCAGGCCGGCCTCGGCTACGAGCAGTACTTC. It translates to CASSQDQAGLGYEQYF.

This clone occurred a few times. This chain connects TRBV7-2 to TRBJ2-3; 15 positions match TRBD2. The CDR3 has 17 residues. After removal of 5 bases from V and 5 bases from J, the junction contained 8 bases not matched to a gene. Looked up from germline, CDR1 is SGHTA and CDR2 is FQGNSA. Here the CDR3 reads CASSRTSGGALGDTQYF. DNA for the CDR3: TGTGCCAGCAGCCGGACTAGCGGGGGGGCCTTAGGAGATACGCAGTATTTT. The whole variable domain, remainder taken from reference TRBV7-2 and TRBJ2-3, is GAGVSQSPSNKVTEKGKDVELRCDPISGHTALYWYRQSLGQGLEFLIYFQGNSAPDKSGLPSDRFSAERTGGSVSTLTIQRTQQEDSAVYLCASSRTSGGALGDTQYFGPGTRLTVL.